These 7 T cell receptor beta chains share one sample of origin, sequenced in a study of T-cell memory formation after mild COVID-19. Each CDR3 protein is one row after TCRdb ran MiXCR on the 5' RACE reads. The sample lists some 340,000 distinct CDR3 sequences; roughly 13% were seen once. The sample consisted of PBMCs or a T cell subset sorted from them (not recorded which). The receptors were gathered from a man between 18 and 29 years old who had mild COVID-19 (a few samples of this study predate the infection). Cell type and time point are not known.

This clonotype came up a few times. V is TRBV7-3 and J is TRBJ2-7; TRBD1 might be the D (6 bases). With 6 bases removed from V and 3 bases from J, the gap between germline ends came to 15 bases. Germline V gene lookup returns CDR1 SGHTA and CDR2 FQGTGA. The CDR3 is made up of 14 amino acids. The CDR3, as DNA: TGTGCCAGCAGGGGACACCTTAACTACTACGAGCAGTACGTC. Amino acids: CASRGHLNYYEQYV.

This clonotype has at least ten counts. The V and J genes are TRBV5-1 and TRBJ2-5; D possibly corresponds to TRBD1 (5 bases). Germline assignment: CDR1 SGHRS and CDR2 YFSETQ. CDR3 length: 14 residues. V was clipped by 0 bases and J by 3 bases, with 9 bases between them. CDR3 amino acids: CASSLAVTEETQYF. CDR3 nucleotide sequence: TGCGCCAGCAGCTTGGCCGTGACAGAAGAGACCCAGTACTTC.

This clonotype has a count of ten or more. At one end the junction does not follow the germline gene, possibly because of a read error. V gene TRBV5-1 combines with J gene TRBJ1-1; D unresolved. Germline V CDR1 and CDR2: SGHRS, YFSETQ. The CDR3 spans 13 residues. DNA of the CDR3: TGTGCCAGCAGCTTAGGAATGAACACTGAAGCTTTCTTT. This translates into CASSLGMNTEAFF.

This clonotype was detected only a few times. The chain has TRBV11-2 and TRBJ1-2, with a tentative D call TRBD1 (5 bases). The CDR3 is 15 amino acids. The germline CDR1 and CDR2 sequences are SGHAT and FQNNGV. Trimming left V 4 bases short and J 0 bases short, with 12 bases between. The CDR3 protein is CASSSRDTTNYGYTF. CDR3 nucleotide sequence: TGTGCCAGCAGCTCCAGGGATACCACTAACTATGGCTACACCTTC.

V gene TRBV5-8 combines with J gene TRBJ2-1; TRBD1 matches 10 bases. Germline-derived CDR1 and CDR2 are SGHTS and YDEGEE. The V and J ends lost 2 bases and 6 bases, in that order; junction bases with no gene match: 8. This CDR3 spans 16 amino acids. The DNA for the CDR3 is TGTGCCAGCAGCTTCCGGGACAGGGGACAGAGCAATGAGCAGTTCTTC. This encodes CASSFRDRGQSNEQFF.

This clonotype showed up just a few times. V gene TRBV20-1 combines with J gene TRBJ2-3; D is ambiguous. Germline V CDR1 and CDR2: DFQATT, SNEGSKA (reference sequence). The CDR3 has 14 residues. Trimming cost V 6 bases and J 6 bases, with 19 bases left between them. The CDR3 protein is CSATSPTVADTQYF. CDR3 DNA sequence: TGCAGTGCCACCTCCCCCACTGTCGCGGATACGCAGTATTTT.

The rearrangement links TRBV15 to TRBJ1-1; no reliable D call. The germline gives CDR1 LNHNV, CDR2 YYDKDF (reference sequence). Trimming shortened V by 6 bases and J by 3 bases, and 8 bases separated the two germline ends. The CDR3 covers 12 residues. This CDR3 reads CATSVSDTEAFF. CDR3 coding DNA: TGTGCCACCAGTGTGTCGGACACTGAAGCTTTCTTT.